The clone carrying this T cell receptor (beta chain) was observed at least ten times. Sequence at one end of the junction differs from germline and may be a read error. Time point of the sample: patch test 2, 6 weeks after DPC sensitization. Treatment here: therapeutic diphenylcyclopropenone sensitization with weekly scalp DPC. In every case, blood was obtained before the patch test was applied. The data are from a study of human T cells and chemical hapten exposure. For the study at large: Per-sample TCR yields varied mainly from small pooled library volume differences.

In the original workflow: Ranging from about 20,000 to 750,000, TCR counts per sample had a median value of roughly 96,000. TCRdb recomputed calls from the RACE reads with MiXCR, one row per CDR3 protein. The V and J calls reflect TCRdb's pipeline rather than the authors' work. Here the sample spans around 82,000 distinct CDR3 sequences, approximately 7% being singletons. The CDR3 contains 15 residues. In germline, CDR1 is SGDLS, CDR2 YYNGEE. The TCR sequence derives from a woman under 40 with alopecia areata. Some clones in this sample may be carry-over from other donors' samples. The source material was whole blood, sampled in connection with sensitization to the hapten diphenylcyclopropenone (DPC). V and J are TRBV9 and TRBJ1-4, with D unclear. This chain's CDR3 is CANSVDTRPNEKLFF. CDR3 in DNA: TGTGCCAACAGCGTAGACACCAGACCTAATGAAAAACTGTTTTTT. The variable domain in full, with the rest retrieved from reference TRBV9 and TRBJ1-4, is DSGVTQTPKHLITATGQRVTLRCSPRSGDLSVYWYQQSLDQGLQFLIQYYNGEERAKGNILERFSAQQFPDLHSELNLSSLELGDSALYFCANSVDTRPNEKLFFGSGTQLSVL.